The entry below gives a single TCR beta chain sequence along with its context. Antigen unknown. One junction end disagrees with the germline gene, perhaps due to a read error. The record originates from a study of regulatory dendritic cells for organ transplantation. Study-wide findings and caveats: The authors noted considerable between-person heterogeneity in alloreactive memory CD8+ cells. Among resting subsets, memory CD8+ cells contained the most alloreactive clonotypes. Mature dendritic cells appeared to drive more memory CD8+ clonal expansion than regulatory ones.

The germline V gene has CDR1 SSHAT and CDR2 FNYEAQ (reference sequence). This CDR3 comprises 15 residues. Produced via immunoSEQ multiplex PCR; TCRdb's table is partial and in-frame only. The table includes about 30,000 clones, about four fifths detected once. Naive CD45RA+ and memory CD45RO+ CD4+ or CD8+ T cells were FACS-sorted. This chain joins TRBV7-7 and TRBJ2-3; the match to TRBD1 covers 8 bases. The TCR was taken from a human donor in good health. Source material: naive CD4+ T cells from blood. Described subset: CD45RA+ naive T cells. CDR3 loop: CASSSGQGSQNTQYF. DNA for the CDR3: TGTGCTAGCAGTAGCGGACAGGGATCTCAAAATACGCAGTATTTT. The full variable domain, its missing parts supplied by reference TRBV7-7 and TRBJ2-3, is GAGVSQSPRYKVTKRGQDVTLRCDPISSHATLYWYQQALGQGPEFLTYFNYEAQPDKSGLPSDRFSAERPEGSISTLTIQRTEQRDSAMYRCASSSGQGSQNTQYFGPGTRLTVL.